These 4 T cell receptor beta chains came from one sample sequenced in a study of shared clonotypes between healthy human individuals. Only in-frame clones appear in the TCRdb table, and some are missing; sequencing was by immunoSEQ multiplex PCR. The data hold some 1.4 million clones, with over 95% observed a single time. Input material: naive CD4+ T cells sorted from blood. As for subset: CD45RA+ positively selected. Receptor source: a man younger than 45 in good health.

Regarding this clone: The sample holds other DNA sequences that translate to the same CDR3. V is TRBV5-4 and J is TRBJ1-2; D gene ambiguous. Trimming left V 0 bases short and J 2 bases short, with 5 bases between. Germline-derived CDR1 and CDR2 are SGHNT and YYREEE (reference sequence). CDR3 size: 13 residues. The CDR3 protein is CASSLEGNYGYTF. In nucleotides, the CDR3 is TGTGCCAGCAGCTTGGAGGGCAACTATGGCTACACCTTC.

The chain uses TRBV5-1 and TRBJ2-3; D is unclear. V shed 4 bases and J shed 2 bases, with 11 bases lying between them. This CDR3 is 14 amino acids long. Germline V CDR1 and CDR2: SGHRS, YFSETQ. CDR3: CASSPIGPTDTQYF. DNA of the CDR3: TGCGCCAGCAGCCCTATCGGGCCCACAGATACGCAGTATTTT.

The chain recombines TRBV4-3 with TRBJ1-2; D unresolved. The CDR3 covers 16 residues. V lost 2 bases and J lost 3, with 16 bases in between. Per the germline V gene, CDR1 is LGHNA and CDR2 is YSLEER. The DNA of the CDR3 is TGCGCCAGCAGCCAATCTTACCAGAATGCTTACTATGGCTACACCTTC. Amino acids: CASSQSYQNAYYGYTF.

J is TRBJ1-4 and V is TRBV6-1; no firm D call. The V gene's germline CDR1 is MNHNS and CDR2 SASEGT. There are 11 residues in the CDR3. V shed 4 bases and J shed 5 bases, with 2 bases lying between them. CDR3 sequence (DNA): TGTGCCAGCAGTGGAAATGAAAAACTGTTTTTT. As protein: CASSGNEKLFF.